This T cell receptor beta chain is from a study of tumor-infiltrating lymphocytes in primary liver carcinoma. Study background: Patients diagnosed with primary liver carcinoma received treatment through surgical resection. The neoplasms were of stage T1-T3 N0M0, with dimensions of about 4.2 to 11 cm across.

TCR beta cDNA came from about 500 ng total RNA, primed with a constant-region primer. Libraries for TCR beta were built through three nested multiplex PCR rounds, which together made up a slightly modified ARM-PCR procedure. TRBV1-TRBV30 forward primers and a C-beta reverse primer were used in the first two PCR rounds, which each ran for around 11 cycles. Each CDR3 protein gets one entry after TCRdb re-called the multiplex PCR reads with MiXCR. The table has approximately 210,000 distinct CDR3 sequences, approximately 64% seen once; the top ten hold under 7.5%. Blood RNA came from unsorted whole blood; germline DNA was also extracted. The study enrolled treatment-naive patients with chronic HBV infection. About this clonotype itself: Its antigen is undetermined. A read error is the likely source, as a far larger clone sits one nucleotide away.

V was cut by 8 bases and J by 9 bases, with 11 bases left in between. CDR3 length equals 11 residues. Germline CDR1 is MNHGY and CDR2 is SVAAGI. Study-level results: Lesser overlap characterized tumor-adjacent and tumor-blood pairs relative to tumor region pairs.

The chain uses TRBV6-9 and TRBJ1-5, with D uncertain. The receptor's source is an older woman with primary liver carcinoma and hepatitis B virus infection. The specimen sequenced was peripheral blood. The CDR3: CASSLGRPQHF. Here the CDR3 DNA reads TGTGCCAGCTCGTTGGGTCGGCCCCAGCATTTT.